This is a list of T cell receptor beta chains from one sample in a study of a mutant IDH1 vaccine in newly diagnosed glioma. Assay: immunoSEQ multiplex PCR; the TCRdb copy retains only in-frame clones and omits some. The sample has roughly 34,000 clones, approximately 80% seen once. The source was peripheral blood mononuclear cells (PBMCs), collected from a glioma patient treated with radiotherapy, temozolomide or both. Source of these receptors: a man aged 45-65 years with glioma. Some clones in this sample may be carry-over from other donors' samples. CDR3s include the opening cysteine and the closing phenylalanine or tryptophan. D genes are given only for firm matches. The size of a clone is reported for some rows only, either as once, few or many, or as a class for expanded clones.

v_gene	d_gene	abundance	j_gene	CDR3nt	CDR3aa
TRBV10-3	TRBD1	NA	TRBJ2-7	TGTGCCATCAGTGGGACAGGGGAGGACGAGCAGTACTTC	CAISGTGEDEQYF
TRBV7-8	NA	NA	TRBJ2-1	TGTGCCAGCAGCTTAGAGGGCGGGGCCCGGCAGTTCTTC	CASSLEGGARQFF
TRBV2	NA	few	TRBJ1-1	TGTGCCAGCAAGGAGGGGGTCGGGGACGAAGCTTTCTTT	CASKEGVGDEAFF
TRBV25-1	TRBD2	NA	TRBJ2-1	TGTGCCAGCAGTGGGGGGGGAGAGCAGTTCTTC	CASSGGGEQFF
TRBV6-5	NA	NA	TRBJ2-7	TGTGCCAGCAGTTACTCGAAGGGTAGCGAGCAGTACTTC	CASSYSKGSEQYF
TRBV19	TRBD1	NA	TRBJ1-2	TGTGCCAGTAGTTCCCCAACCGGGACAGGGGACTATGGCTACACCTTC	CASSSPTGTGDYGYTF
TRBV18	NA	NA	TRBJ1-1	TGTGCCAGCTCTGATGGGGTAGTGCGGAACACTGAAGCTTTCTTT	CASSDGVVRNTEAFF
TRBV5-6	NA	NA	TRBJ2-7	TGTGCCAGCAGCTTCAGAGGGAGTGGCTACGAGCAGTACTTC	CASSFRGSGYEQYF
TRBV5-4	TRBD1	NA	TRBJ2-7	TGTGCCAGCAGATCTACAGGGGGCTCGGGGGAGCAGTACTTC	CASRSTGGSGEQYF
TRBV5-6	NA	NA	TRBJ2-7	TGTGCCAGCAGCCGACCCTACGAGCAGTACTTC	CASSRPYEQYF
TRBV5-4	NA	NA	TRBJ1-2	TGTGCCAGCAGCTTCAGGCGGAGCTATGGCTACACCTTC	CASSFRRSYGYTF
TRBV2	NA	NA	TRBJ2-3	TGTGCCAGCTCACGCGGGGTCAGCACAGATACGCAGTATTTT	CASSRGVSTDTQYF
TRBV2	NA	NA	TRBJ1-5	TGTGCCAGCAAGGGACTTCTGCGGCAGGGGCGTCAGCCCCAGCATTTT	CASKGLLRQGRQPQHF
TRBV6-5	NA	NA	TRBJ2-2	TGTGCCAGCAGTTCCGGGACTTCCACCGGGGAGCTGTTTTTT	CASSSGTSTGELFF
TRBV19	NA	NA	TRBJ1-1	TGTGCCAGTAGTATGGCTCAGGGTGGTACTGAAGCTTTCTTT	CASSMAQGGTEAFF
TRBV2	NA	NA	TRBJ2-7	TGTGCCAGCAGTTACGACGAGCAGTACTTC	CASSYDEQYF
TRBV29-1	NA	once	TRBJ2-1	TGCAGCGTTGAGGGGGGGACACAGGAGCAGTTCTTC	CSVEGGTQEQFF
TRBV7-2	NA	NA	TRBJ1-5	TGTGCCAGCAGTCCCCTAGGCAATCAGCCCCAGCATTTT	CASSPLGNQPQHF
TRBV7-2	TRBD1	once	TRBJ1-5	TGTGCCAGCAGCTTTCGACAGGGCGGGCAGCCCCAGCATTTT	CASSFRQGGQPQHF
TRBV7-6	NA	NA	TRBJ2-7	TGTGCCAGCAGCGGGGGGAACTACGAGCAGTACTTC	CASSGGNYEQYF
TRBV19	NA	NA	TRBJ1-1	TGTGCCAGTAGTTCCTTTATGAACACTGAAGCTTTCTTT	CASSSFMNTEAFF